The rows below give T cell receptor beta chains drawn from one sample of a study of T cells in Graves' hyperthyroidism and ophthalmopathy. TCRdb used MiXCR to reprocess the multiplex PCR reads, holding one entry per CDR3 protein. The sample yields about 520,000 distinct CDR3 sequences, roughly 24% seen once. Sequences were obtained from blood. The receptor source for this set is a woman aged 25 to 39 with Graves' ophthalmopathy. Both conserved end residues are part of each CDR3.

cdr3_aa	j_call	v_call
CASTQSPAGLAGELFF	TRBJ2-2	TRBV27
CASSGGGGKTQYF	TRBJ2-5	TRBV6-1
CASSEARRDYGYTF	TRBJ1-2	TRBV6-1
CATSEPGQGAYGYTF	TRBJ1-2	TRBV24-1
CASSIALAREQYF	TRBJ2-7	TRBV19
CASSLEDTEAFF	TRBJ1-1	TRBV7-2
CVTVGQETQYF	TRBJ2-5	TRBV6-1
CASSLGQGQSYGYTF	TRBJ1-2	TRBV12-3/TRBV12-4
CASSLPSWTGSTEAFF	TRBJ1-1	TRBV19
CASSARVRTEAFF	TRBJ1-1	TRBV12-3/TRBV12-4
CSARVMGDRQNIQYF	TRBJ2-4	TRBV20-1
CASSAPRGAKNTEAFF	TRBJ1-1	TRBV2
CAITGGPMNTGELFF	TRBJ2-2	TRBV10-3
CASSVGENYGYTF	TRBJ1-2	TRBV7-9
CASRLDRGNSPLHF	TRBJ1-6	TRBV19
CASSPNSGRGVAFF	TRBJ1-1	TRBV2
CSARDSGGANVLTF	TRBJ2-6	TRBV20-1
CASSLREGGTEAFF	TRBJ1-1	TRBV5-1
CASSPGGRGNTEAFF	TRBJ1-1	TRBV5-1
CSGGTVYGYTF	TRBJ1-2	TRBV29-1
CARSGADYGYTF	TRBJ1-2	TRBV2
CASSFTLTGNTIYF	TRBJ1-3	TRBV7-2
CASRNRGNYEQYF	TRBJ2-7	TRBV28
CASIMTANQPQHF	TRBJ1-5	TRBV6-5
CASSQEWTNYGYTF	TRBJ1-2	TRBV4-2
CSARKGAGGPEAFF	TRBJ1-1	TRBV20-1
CASSEVVQETQYF	TRBJ2-5	TRBV6-1
CASSRLENTGELFF	TRBJ2-2	TRBV6-2/TRBV6-3
CASSLEDRGPDTEAFF	TRBJ1-1	TRBV11-2
CASSYNGPPGEQYF	TRBJ2-7	TRBV6-2/TRBV6-3
CASSSLGQGNAREQYF	TRBJ2-7	TRBV6-1
CASSVQGARYTF	TRBJ1-2	TRBV6-2/TRBV6-3
CASSLSDTYEQYF	TRBJ2-7	TRBV11-1
CASSAADTLFNYGYTF	TRBJ1-2	TRBV27
CSAYPPTGSYEQYF	TRBJ2-7	TRBV20-1
CASKLGFETGELFF	TRBJ2-2	TRBV6-1
CATSRDSRGGPEAETQYF	TRBJ2-5	TRBV15
CASSRVSETGIYEQYF	TRBJ2-7	TRBV6-1
CASSFQGQKDGYTF	TRBJ1-2	TRBV12-3/TRBV12-4
CASIKTPAKNIQYF	TRBJ2-4	TRBV2
CASSPSTLAKNIQYF	TRBJ2-4	TRBV6-5
CASSFGTISEQYF	TRBJ2-7	TRBV6-5
CASSEAGGWTEAFF	TRBJ1-1	TRBV2
CWSAVTSGGRDEQFF	TRBJ2-1	TRBV2
CASSLAAGAAEQFF	TRBJ2-1	TRBV12-3/TRBV12-4
CSVEVYTGYTGELFF	TRBJ2-2	TRBV29-1
CASSQLGQGWRETQYF	TRBJ2-5	TRBV6-1
CASSYARDREGPYPSYEQYF	TRBJ2-7	TRBV6-2/TRBV6-3
CSARDRSEGYEQYF	TRBJ2-7	TRBV20-1
CAISVDRGNTEAFF	TRBJ1-1	TRBV10-3
CASSLTSGNYEQYF	TRBJ2-7	TRBV7-3
CASRPGTGGVHEQYF	TRBJ2-7	TRBV19
CASRAMPDQPQHF	TRBJ1-5	TRBV2
CASRNEGSRAYEQYF	TRBJ2-7	TRBV6-1